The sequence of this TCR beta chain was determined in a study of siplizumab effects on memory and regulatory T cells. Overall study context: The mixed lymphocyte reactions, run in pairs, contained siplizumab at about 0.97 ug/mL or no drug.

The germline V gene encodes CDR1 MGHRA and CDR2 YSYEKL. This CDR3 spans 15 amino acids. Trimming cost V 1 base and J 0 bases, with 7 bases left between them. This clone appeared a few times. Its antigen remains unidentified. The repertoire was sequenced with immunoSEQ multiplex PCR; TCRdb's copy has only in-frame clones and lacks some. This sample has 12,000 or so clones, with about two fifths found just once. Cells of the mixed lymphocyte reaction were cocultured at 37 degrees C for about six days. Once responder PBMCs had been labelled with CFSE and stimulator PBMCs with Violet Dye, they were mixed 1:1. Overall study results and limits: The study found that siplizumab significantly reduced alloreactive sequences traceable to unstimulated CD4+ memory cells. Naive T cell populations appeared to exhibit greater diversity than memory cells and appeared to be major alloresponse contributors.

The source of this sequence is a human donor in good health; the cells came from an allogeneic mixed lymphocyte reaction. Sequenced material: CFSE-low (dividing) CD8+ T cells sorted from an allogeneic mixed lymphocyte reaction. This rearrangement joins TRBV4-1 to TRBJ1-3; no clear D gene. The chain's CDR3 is CASSQGPISGNTIYF. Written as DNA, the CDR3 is TGCGCCAGCAGCCAAGGACCGATCTCTGGAAACACCATATATTTT.